The 16 T cell receptor beta chains below all came from one sample that was sequenced in a study of cytomegalovirus exposure and HLA in healthy donors (dated by TCRdb to about 2017). Library preparation employed the immunoSEQ multiplex PCR assay. TCRdb provides this immuneACCESS table in a form limited to in-frame rearrangements. Some clones are lacking; in checked studies, under half of them reflect an unresolved V gene, and why the rest are absent is not known. Present in this sample are 120,000 or so clones, 88% of which were seen just once. Together, the top ten hold less than 2% of the sample. Source material: PBMCs. Receptors originate from a man aged 18 to 29 in good health and CMV-seronegative.

The chain recombines TRBV5-1 with TRBJ2-7; 9 bases align to TRBD1. Germline loops: CDR1 SGHRS, CDR2 YFSETQ. V gave up 3 bases and J gave up 3 bases; unmatched junction bases: 7. This CDR3 is built from 15 residues. CDR3 nucleotide sequence: TGCGCCAGCAGCTCTGGGGACAGGGCCAACTACGAGCAGTACTTC. Translated: CASSSGDRANYEQYF.

The V gene is TRBV2, the J gene TRBJ2-3, with TRBD2 matching over 8 bases. V dropped 6 bases and J dropped 1; count of bases not matched to a gene: 3. This CDR3 region has 14 residues. Germline values: CDR1 SNHLY, CDR2 FYNNEI. The DNA of the CDR3 is TGTGCCAGCAGGAAAGCGGGAGGCACAGATACGCAGTATTTT. Translated, it gives CASRKAGGTDTQYF. Variable domain in full (rest from reference TRBV2 and TRBJ2-3): EPEVTQTPSHQVTQMGQEVILRCVPISNHLYFYWYRQILGQKVEFLVSFYNNEISEKSEIFDDQFSVERPDGSNFTLKIRSTKLEDSAMYFCASRKAGGTDTQYFGPGTRLTVL.

The chain is built from TRBV4-3 and TRBJ1-3; the D is unclear. Germline-derived CDR1 and CDR2 are LGHNA and YSLEER. The germline V and J ends were trimmed by 0 bases and 0 bases, with 12 bases remaining between them. The CDR3 covers 17 residues. CDR3 DNA sequence: TGCGCCAGCAGCCAAGATCCCGACTTGCGCTCTGGAAACACCATATATTTT. Its translation: CASSQDPDLRSGNTIYF.

The V call is TRBV28, the J call TRBJ1-5, with TRBD1 matching over 9 bases. The CDR3 extends over 18 amino acids. Trimming at V came to 6 bases and at J to 0 bases, leaving 12 bases not matched to a gene. Germline V gene data show CDR1 as MDHEN and CDR2 as SYDVKM. CDR3 sequence: CASSRAGQGAYSNQPQHF. CDR3 bases: TGTGCCAGCAGCCGCGCGGGACAGGGAGCTTATAGCAATCAGCCCCAGCATTTT.

The chain employs TRBV29-1 and TRBJ1-4, with 8 positions matching TRBD1. The V and J ends lost 6 bases and 7 bases, in that order; junction bases with no gene match: 7. The CDR3 length is 13 residues. Looked up from germline, CDR1 is SQVTM and CDR2 is ANQGSEA. The CDR3 loop reads CSVAGGALEKLFF. DNA of the CDR3: TGCAGCGTGGCAGGGGGCGCTCTTGAAAAACTGTTTTTT. Variable domain in full (rest from reference TRBV29-1 and TRBJ1-4): SAVISQKPSRDICQRGTSLTIQCQVDSQVTMMFWYRQQPGQSLTLIATANQGSEATYESGFVIDKFPISRPNLTFSTLTVSNMSPEDSSIYLCSVAGGALEKLFFGSGTQLSVL.

V gene TRBV5-1 combines with J gene TRBJ1-3, with 7 bases lining up with TRBD1. Germline-derived CDR1 and CDR2 are SGHRS and YFSETQ. With V trimmed by 2 bases and J by 2 bases, 13 bases remained unmatched. The CDR3 is 18 amino acids. CDR3 residues: CASSLTVTGRYTGNTIYF. The CDR3, as DNA: TGCGCCAGCAGCTTAACTGTGACAGGGCGCTATACTGGAAACACCATATATTTT.

This CDR3 is CASRGTVTLNTEAFF. The CDR3 DNA follows: TGTGCCAGCAGGGGGACAGTCACCTTGAACACTGAAGCTTTCTTT. The gene calls are TRBV27 and TRBJ1-1; TRBD1 matches 7 bases. This CDR3 region has 15 residues. Germline CDR1 reads MNHEY; CDR2 reads SMNVEV (reference sequence). Trimming at V came to 6 bases and at J to 0 bases, leaving 7 bases not matched to a gene.

This chain joins TRBV10-3 and TRBJ2-7; 8 bases map to TRBD1. The V gene end was trimmed by 2 bases and the J gene end by 1 base; junction bases not matched to a gene: 1. CDR3 length: 14 amino acids. Germline CDR1 ENHRY, CDR2 SYGVKD. CDR3 coding DNA: TGTGCCATCAGTGAGACAGGGGGGTCCTACGAGCAGTACTTC. Translating gives CAISETGGSYEQYF.

This sequence joins TRBV27 and TRBJ1-1; 8 bases map to TRBD1. Looked up from germline, CDR1 is MNHEY and CDR2 is SMNVEV (reference sequence). The CDR3 consists of 16 residues. With V trimmed by 6 bases and J by 0 bases, 9 bases remained unmatched. This CDR3 is CASSRRQGIMNTEAFF. The DNA for the CDR3 is TGTGCCAGCAGCCGGCGACAGGGGATAATGAACACTGAAGCTTTCTTT.

This clone was seen once. This sequence joins TRBV5-1 and TRBJ2-1; TRBD1 aligns across 9 bases. J gave up 6 bases and V 4 bases, and 20 bases lay outside the gene matches. CDR1 SGHRS and CDR2 YFSETQ come from the germline V gene. CDR3 length: 19 residues. CDR3 sequence (DNA): TGCGCCAGCAGCCGGCTAGGGGGACAGGGTGTATCCGGTTCCAATGAGCAGTTCTTC. It is translated as CASSRLGGQGVSGSNEQFF.

The J gene is TRBJ2-3, the V gene TRBV19; the match to TRBD2 covers 10 bases. The CDR3 extends over 17 amino acids. The V and J ends lost 8 bases and 3 bases, in that order; junction bases with no gene match: 14. Germline CDR1 and CDR2: LNHDA and SQIVND (reference sequence). The CDR3 reads CASGKALAGVGTDTQYF. CDR3 sequence (DNA): TGTGCCAGTGGAAAAGCCCTAGCGGGGGTCGGGACAGATACGCAGTATTTT.

The chain couples TRBV27 to TRBJ1-5; D gene ambiguous. This CDR3 contains 15 residues. The germline CDR1 and CDR2 sequences are MNHEY and SMNVEV (reference sequence). V was shortened by 2 bases and J by 0 bases, with 8 bases between the two germline ends. CDR3 DNA sequence: TGTGCCAGCAGTTTAGCAGTTTATAGCAATCAGCCCCAGCATTTT. Protein: CASSLAVYSNQPQHF.

This clone was seen a handful of times. The chain couples TRBV9 to TRBJ2-2; D may be TRBD1 (6 bases). The germline CDR1 and CDR2 sequences are SGDLS and YYNGEE. CDR3 length equals 15 residues. Trimming took off 4 bases at V and 1 base at J, with 11 bases between the two ends. Here the CDR3 DNA reads TGTGCCAGCAGCCCTTGGACAGAGAACACCGGGGAGCTGTTTTTT. This codes for CASSPWTENTGELFF. Based on the CDR3 plus reference TRBV9 and TRBJ2-2, the full variable domain is DSGVTQTPKHLITATGQRVTLRCSPRSGDLSVYWYQQSLDQGLQFLIQYYNGEERAKGNILERFSAQQFPDLHSELNLSSLELGDSALYFCASSPWTENTGELFFGEGSRLTVL.

V usage is TRBV2 and J usage is TRBJ1-6; D uncertain. Trimming left V 9 bases short and J 10 bases short, with 19 bases between. The germline CDR1 and CDR2 sequences are SNHLY and FYNNEI. The CDR3 has 14 residues. The CDR3: CASKPQVPRSPLHF. For the CDR3, the DNA is TGTGCCAGTAAGCCGCAGGTCCCCCGATCACCCCTCCACTTT. Full variable domain (missing parts from reference TRBV2 and TRBJ1-6): EPEVTQTPSHQVTQMGQEVILRCVPISNHLYFYWYRQILGQKVEFLVSFYNNEISEKSEIFDDQFSVERPDGSNFTLKIRSTKLEDSAMYFCASKPQVPRSPLHFGNGTRLTVT.

This chain links TRBV2 with TRBJ1-3; 7 nucleotides match TRBD1. Germline V gene data show CDR1 as SNHLY and CDR2 as FYNNEI. V shed 1 base, J shed 6 bases, and the junction held 6 bases outside the gene matches. This CDR3 has 15 amino acids. Here the CDR3 reads CASSEDEGQLNTIYF. In DNA, the CDR3 is TGTGCCAGCAGTGAAGACGAGGGACAGTTAAACACCATATATTTT.

This clone was observed a handful of times. V is TRBV12-5 and J is TRBJ2-1, with TRBD2 matching over 10 bases. Germline trimming cut 5 bases from V and 3 bases from J; bases unmatched to any gene: 25. The CDR3 extends over 22 amino acids. The V gene's germline CDR1 is LGHNT and CDR2 FRNRAP. This chain's CDR3 is CASGNRPSLLAGESEHYNEQFF. CDR3 in DNA: TGTGCTAGTGGTAACCGCCCGAGTTTGCTAGCGGGAGAATCAGAACACTACAATGAGCAGTTCTTC. Using reference TRBV12-5 and TRBJ2-1 for the parts outside the CDR3, the full variable domain is DARVTQTPRHKVTEMGQEVTMRCQPILGHNTVFWYRQTMMQGLELLAYFRNRAPLDDSGMPKDRFSAEMPDATLATLKIQPSEPRDSAVYFCASGNRPSLLAGESEHYNEQFFGPGTRLTVL.